The clone carrying this T cell receptor beta chain occurred many times. Antigen unknown. The trim removed 6 bases at V and 10 bases at J, leaving 6 bases unmatched. CDR3 size: 12 residues. CDR3-region Arm-PCR and iRepertoire HTBI primers produced the TCR beta libraries. TCRdb itself ran the multiplex PCR reads through MiXCR, one entry per CDR3 protein. Of 550,000 to 600,000 distinct CDR3 sequences listed, about 16% are singletons. The time point is: newly diagnosed GD, antithyroid drugs for less than 3 months. After RNA was extracted from PBMCs, the TCR library was made from it. These data belong to a study of regulatory T cells in long-lasting Graves disease. Study results and caveats: Persistent patients had more shared public clonotypes (roughly 2,500) than new patients (around 1,000).

This same sample was also part of a study on T cells in Graves' hyperthyroidism and ophthalmopathy.

The chain uses TRBV12-3 or TRBV12-4 and TRBJ1-1; the match to TRBD1 covers 9 bases. The origin of this receptor is a young man with Graves disease. The specimen was peripheral blood mononuclear cells (PBMCs), collected at new diagnosis, from a patient treated with antithyroid drugs. The CDR3 nucleotides read TGTGCCAGCAGCCGTACAGGGGGCAGAGCTTTCTTT. It translates to CASSRTGGRAFF.